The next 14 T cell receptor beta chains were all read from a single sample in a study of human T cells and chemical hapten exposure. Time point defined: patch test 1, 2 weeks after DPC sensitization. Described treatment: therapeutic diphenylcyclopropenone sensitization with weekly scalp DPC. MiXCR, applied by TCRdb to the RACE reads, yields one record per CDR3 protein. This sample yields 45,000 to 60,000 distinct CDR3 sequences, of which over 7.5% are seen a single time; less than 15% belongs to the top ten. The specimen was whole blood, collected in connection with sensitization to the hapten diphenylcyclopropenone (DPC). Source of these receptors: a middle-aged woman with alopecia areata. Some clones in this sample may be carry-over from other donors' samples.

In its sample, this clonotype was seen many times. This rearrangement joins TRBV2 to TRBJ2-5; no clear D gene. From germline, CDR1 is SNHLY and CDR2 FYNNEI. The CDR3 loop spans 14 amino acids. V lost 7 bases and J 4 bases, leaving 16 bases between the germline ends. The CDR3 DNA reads TGTGCCAGCACCAAGGACGGACCACCAGAGACCCAGTACTTC. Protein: CASTKDGPPETQYF.

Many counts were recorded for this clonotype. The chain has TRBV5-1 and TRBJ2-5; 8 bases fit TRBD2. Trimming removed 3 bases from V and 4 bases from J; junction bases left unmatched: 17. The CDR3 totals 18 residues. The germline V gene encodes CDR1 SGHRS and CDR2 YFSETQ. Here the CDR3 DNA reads TGCGCCAGCAGCTCCGCCTCGGGCGGGGGGCTCCCTACAGAGACCCAGTACTTC. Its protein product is CASSSASGGGLPTETQYF.

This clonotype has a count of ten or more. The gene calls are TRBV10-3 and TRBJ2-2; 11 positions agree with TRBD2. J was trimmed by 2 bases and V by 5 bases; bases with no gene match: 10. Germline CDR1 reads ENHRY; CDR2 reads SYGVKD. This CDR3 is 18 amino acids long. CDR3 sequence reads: CAISLTSGGDPNTGELFF. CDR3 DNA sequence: TGTGCCATCAGTTTAACTAGCGGGGGAGACCCTAACACCGGGGAGCTGTTTTTT.

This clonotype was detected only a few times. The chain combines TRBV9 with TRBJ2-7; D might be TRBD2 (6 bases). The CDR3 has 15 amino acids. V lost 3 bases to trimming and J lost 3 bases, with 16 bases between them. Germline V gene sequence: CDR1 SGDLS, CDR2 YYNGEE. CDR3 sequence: CASSAEPGVLYEQYF. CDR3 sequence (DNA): TGTGCCAGCAGCGCCGAGCCGGGGGTGCTCTACGAGCAGTACTTC.

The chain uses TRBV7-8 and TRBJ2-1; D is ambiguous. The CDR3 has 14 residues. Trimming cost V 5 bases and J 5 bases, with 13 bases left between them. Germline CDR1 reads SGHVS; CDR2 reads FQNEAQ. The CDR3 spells CASSLRKPHNEQFF. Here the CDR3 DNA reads TGTGCCAGCAGCCTCAGGAAGCCCCACAATGAGCAGTTCTTC.

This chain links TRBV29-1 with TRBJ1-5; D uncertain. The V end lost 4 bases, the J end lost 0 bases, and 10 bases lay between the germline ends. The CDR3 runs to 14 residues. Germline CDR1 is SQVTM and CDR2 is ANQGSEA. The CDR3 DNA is TGCAGCGTTGGGACGGATCTTAGCAATCAGCCCCAGCATTTT. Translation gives CSVGTDLSNQPQHF.

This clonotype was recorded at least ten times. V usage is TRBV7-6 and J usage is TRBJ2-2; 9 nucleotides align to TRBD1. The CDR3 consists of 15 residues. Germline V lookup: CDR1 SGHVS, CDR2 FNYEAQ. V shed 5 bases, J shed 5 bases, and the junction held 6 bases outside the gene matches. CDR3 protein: CASSPGTGQTGELFF. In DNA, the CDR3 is TGTGCCAGCAGCCCCGGGACAGGGCAAACCGGGGAGCTGTTTTTT.

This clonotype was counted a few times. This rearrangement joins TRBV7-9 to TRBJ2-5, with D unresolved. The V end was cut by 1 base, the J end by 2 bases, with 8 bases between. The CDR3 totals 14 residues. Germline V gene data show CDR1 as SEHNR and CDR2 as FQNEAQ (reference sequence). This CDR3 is CASSLEGLQETQYF. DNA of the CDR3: TGTGCCAGCAGCTTAGAGGGCCTACAAGAGACCCAGTACTTC.

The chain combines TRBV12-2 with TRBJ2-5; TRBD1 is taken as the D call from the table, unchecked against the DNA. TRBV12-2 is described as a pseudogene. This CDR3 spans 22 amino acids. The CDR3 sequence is CASRLGGLSPGPQATPQETQYF. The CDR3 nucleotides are TGTGCAAGTCGCTTAGGGGGCCTTTCACCGGGACCTCAGGCGACCCCTCAAGAGACCCAGTACTTC.

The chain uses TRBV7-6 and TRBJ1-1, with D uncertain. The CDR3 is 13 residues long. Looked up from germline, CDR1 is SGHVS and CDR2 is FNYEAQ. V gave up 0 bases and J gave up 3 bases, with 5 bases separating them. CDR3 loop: CASSLAPHTEAFF. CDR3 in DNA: TGTGCCAGCAGCTTAGCGCCCCACACTGAAGCTTTCTTT.

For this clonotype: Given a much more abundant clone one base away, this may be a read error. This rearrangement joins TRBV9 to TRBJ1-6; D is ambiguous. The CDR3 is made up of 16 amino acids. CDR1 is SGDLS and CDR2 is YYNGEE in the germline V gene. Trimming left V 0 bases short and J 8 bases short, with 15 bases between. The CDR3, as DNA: TGTGCCAGCAGCGTAGACCGAGCGAGCCTGGATTCACCCCTCCACTTT. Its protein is CASSVDRASLDSPLHF.

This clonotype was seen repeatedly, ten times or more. The CDR3 spells CASSAGTSVQETQYF. The CDR3 nucleotides are TGTGCCAGCAGTGCCGGGACTAGCGTTCAAGAGACCCAGTACTTC. The chain links TRBV2 to TRBJ2-5; 10 positions agree with TRBD2. CDR1 is SNHLY and CDR2 is FYNNEI in the germline V gene. V was pared by 4 bases and J by 2 bases, with 4 bases of the junction left unmatched. The CDR3 is 15 amino acids.

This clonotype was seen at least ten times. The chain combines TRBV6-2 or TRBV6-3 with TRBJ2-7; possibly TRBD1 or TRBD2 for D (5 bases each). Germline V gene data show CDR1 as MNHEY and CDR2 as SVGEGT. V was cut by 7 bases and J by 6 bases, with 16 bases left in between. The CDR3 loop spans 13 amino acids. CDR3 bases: TGTGCCAGCAACGGGGCATCCCGCGGCGAGCAGTACTTC. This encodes CASNGASRGEQYF.

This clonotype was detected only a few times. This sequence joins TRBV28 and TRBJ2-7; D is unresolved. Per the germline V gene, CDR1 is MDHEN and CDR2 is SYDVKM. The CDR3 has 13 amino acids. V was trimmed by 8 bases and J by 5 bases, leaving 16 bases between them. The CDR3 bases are TGTGCCAGCGGTTACAGTTGGGAAGACGAGCAGTACTTC. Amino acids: CASGYSWEDEQYF. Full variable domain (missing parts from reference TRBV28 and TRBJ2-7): DVKVTQSSRYLVKRTGEKVFLECVQDMDHENMFWYRQDPGLGLRLIYFSYDVKMKEKGDIPEGYSVSREKKERFSLILESASTNQTSMYLCASGYSWEDEQYFGPGTRLTVT.